This T cell receptor (beta chain) was found in a study of shared clonotypes between healthy human individuals. Study as a whole: A donor's plate count was three for CD4 naive and three for CD4 memory; CD8 naive had two and CD8 memory one. General study findings and limits: Generally, naive subsets came out with larger estimated richness than memory subsets. At large depth, rarefaction still showed sorted-subset sequencing to be incomplete. Genetic and exposure-history diversity was limited by the small donor number.

Comment on this clone: Its antigen is not identified.

Germline V CDR1 and CDR2: SGDLS, YYNGEE. With 1 base removed from V and 2 bases from J, the gap between germline ends came to 18 bases. This CDR3 comprises 18 residues. Clones were sequenced by immunoSEQ multiplex PCR, and TCRdb holds only the in-frame ones, with some missing. The profile shows approximately 500,000 clones, about 95% of them singletons. This clonotype originated in a woman in her thirties in good health. The V gene is TRBV9, the J gene TRBJ1-4; D is possibly TRBD1 (6 bases). Sequencing was performed on naive CD4+ T cells sorted from blood. The subset here: CD45RA+ positively selected. The CDR3 spells CASSVSRGGRGTNEKLFF. CDR3 bases: TGTGCCAGCAGCGTAAGCAGGGGAGGAAGGGGGACTAATGAAAAACTGTTTTTT.